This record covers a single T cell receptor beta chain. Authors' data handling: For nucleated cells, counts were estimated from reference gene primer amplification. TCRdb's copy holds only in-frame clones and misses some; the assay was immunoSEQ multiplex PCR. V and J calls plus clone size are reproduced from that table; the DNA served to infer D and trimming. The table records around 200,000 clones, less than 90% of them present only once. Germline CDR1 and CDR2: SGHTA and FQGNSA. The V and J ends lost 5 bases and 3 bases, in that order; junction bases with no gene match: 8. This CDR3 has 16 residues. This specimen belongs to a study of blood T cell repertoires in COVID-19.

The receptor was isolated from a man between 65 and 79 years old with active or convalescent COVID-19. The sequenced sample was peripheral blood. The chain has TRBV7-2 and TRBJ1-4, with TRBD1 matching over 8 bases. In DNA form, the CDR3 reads TGTGCCAGCAGCCGCCGGACAGGGATTGCTAATGAAAAACTGTTTTTT. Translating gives CASSRRTGIANEKLFF.